The source of this TCR beta chain is a study of blood T cell repertoires in COVID-19. Per the germline V gene, CDR1 is MDHEN and CDR2 is SYDVKM. CDR3 length equals 16 residues. The ends were cut back, 4 bases at V and 2 bases at J, with 18 bases in the middle. In the original workflow: Estimation of nucleated cell counts was performed using reference gene primer amplification. The assay was immunoSEQ multiplex PCR, and TCRdb's table has in-frame clones only and misses some. Clone size and the V and J calls come from that table; the DNA yielded D and trimming. Of about 100,000 clones detected, about 90% appear once; the ten largest clones hold 6.5% to 8%.

Sequencing was carried out using peripheral blood. This TCR came from a man younger than 45 in a cohort sampled during active COVID-19. This chain joins TRBV28 and TRBJ2-7; D unclear. For the CDR3, the DNA is TGTGCCAGCAGTTCCCGACTCCTAAACCTTGCCTACGAGCAGTACTTC. Protein sequence: CASSSRLLNLAYEQYF.